This record looks at one T cell receptor beta chain sequence and its context. Its antigen is as yet unknown. The assay was immunoSEQ multiplex PCR, and TCRdb's table has in-frame clones only and misses some. The repertoire has about 120,000 clones, 70% to 90% of them found once; the top ten carry about 6%. The CDR3 contains 15 residues. Germline assignment: CDR1 SEHNR and CDR2 FQNEAQ (reference sequence). V lost 2 bases, J lost 2 bases, and 7 bases lay in between. The data were obtained in a study of T cell responses to AZD1222 COVID-19 vaccine. General observations from the study: The study identified only a handful of AZD1222 recipients as seropositive at baseline. Most donors were white British, females outnumbered males, and clonal diversity was possibly underestimated. Nearly half of unique spike-specific TCRs reportedly avoided B.1.351 and B.1.1.7 mutated regions.

The genes are TRBV7-9 and TRBJ2-6, with D tentatively TRBD1 (5 bases). This receptor was identified in an adult in good health. The sequencing here drew on peripheral blood, taken on day 0 of AZD1222 vaccination. The CDR3 reads CASSLRGAGANVLTF. The CDR3 nucleotides are TGTGCCAGCAGCTTAAGGGGTGCTGGGGCCAACGTCCTGACTTTC.